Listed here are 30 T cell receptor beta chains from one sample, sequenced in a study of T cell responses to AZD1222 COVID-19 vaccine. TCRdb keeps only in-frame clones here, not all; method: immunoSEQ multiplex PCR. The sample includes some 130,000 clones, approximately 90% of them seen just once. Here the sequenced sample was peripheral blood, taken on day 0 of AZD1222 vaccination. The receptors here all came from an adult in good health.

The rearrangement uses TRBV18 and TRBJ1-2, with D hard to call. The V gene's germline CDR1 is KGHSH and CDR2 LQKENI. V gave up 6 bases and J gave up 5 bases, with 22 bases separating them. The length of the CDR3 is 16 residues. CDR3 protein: CASSPIEEVGEYGYTF. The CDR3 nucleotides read TGTGCCAGCTCCCCGATTGAGGAGGTGGGAGAATATGGCTACACCTTC.

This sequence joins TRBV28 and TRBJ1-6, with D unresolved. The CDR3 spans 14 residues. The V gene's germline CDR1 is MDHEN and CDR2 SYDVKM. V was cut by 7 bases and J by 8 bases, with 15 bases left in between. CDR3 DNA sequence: TGTGCCAGCATCCCCCAGCAGAGTCATTCACCCCTCCACTTT. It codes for CASIPQQSHSPLHF.

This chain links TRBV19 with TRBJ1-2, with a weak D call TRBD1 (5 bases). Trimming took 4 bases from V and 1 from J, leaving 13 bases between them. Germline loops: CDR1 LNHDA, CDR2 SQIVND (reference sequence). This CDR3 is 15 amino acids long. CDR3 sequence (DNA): TGTGCCAGTAGTACACCGACAGACTTTAACTATGGCTACACCTTC. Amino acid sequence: CASSTPTDFNYGYTF.

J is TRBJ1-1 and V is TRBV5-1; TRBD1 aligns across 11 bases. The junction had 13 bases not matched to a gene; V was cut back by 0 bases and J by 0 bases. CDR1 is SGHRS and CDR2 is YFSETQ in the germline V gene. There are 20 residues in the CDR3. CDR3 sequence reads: CASSLGSTGTGGLMNTEAFF. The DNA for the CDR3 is TGCGCCAGCAGCTTGGGCAGTACGGGGACAGGGGGACTCATGAACACTGAAGCTTTCTTT.

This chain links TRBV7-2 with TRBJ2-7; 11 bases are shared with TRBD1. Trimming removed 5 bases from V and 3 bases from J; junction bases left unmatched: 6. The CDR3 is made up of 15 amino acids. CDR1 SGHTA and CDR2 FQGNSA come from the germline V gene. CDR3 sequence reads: CASSTRTGGRYEQYF. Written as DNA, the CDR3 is TGTGCCAGCAGCACACGGACAGGGGGCCGCTACGAGCAGTACTTC.

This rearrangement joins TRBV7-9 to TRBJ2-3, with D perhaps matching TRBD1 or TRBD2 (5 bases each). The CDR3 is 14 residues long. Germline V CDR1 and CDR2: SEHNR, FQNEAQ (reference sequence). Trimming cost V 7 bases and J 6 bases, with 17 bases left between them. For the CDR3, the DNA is TGTGCCAGCACCCCACGGGGCGTATGGGATACGCAGTATTTT. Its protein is CASTPRGVWDTQYF.

The CDR3 sequence is CASRGTGELFF. The CDR3 DNA follows: TGTGCCAGTAGGGGGACCGGGGAGCTGTTTTTT. The chain is built from TRBV19 and TRBJ2-2; D remains unclear. The CDR3 has 11 amino acids. The ends were cut back, 6 bases at V and 5 bases at J, with 4 bases in the middle. Per the germline V gene, CDR1 is LNHDA and CDR2 is SQIVND (reference sequence).

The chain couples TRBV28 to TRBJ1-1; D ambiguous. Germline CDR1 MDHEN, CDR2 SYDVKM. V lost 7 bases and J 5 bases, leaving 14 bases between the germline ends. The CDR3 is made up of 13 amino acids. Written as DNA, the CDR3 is TGTGCCAGCACCCTCCCGGTCCAAACTGAAGCTTTCTTT. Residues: CASTLPVQTEAFF.

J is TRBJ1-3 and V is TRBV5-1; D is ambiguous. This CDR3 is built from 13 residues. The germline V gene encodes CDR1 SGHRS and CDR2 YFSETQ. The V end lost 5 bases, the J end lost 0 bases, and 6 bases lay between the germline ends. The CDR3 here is CASRQSSGNTIYF. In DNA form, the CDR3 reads TGCGCCAGCAGGCAGAGCTCTGGAAACACCATATATTTT.

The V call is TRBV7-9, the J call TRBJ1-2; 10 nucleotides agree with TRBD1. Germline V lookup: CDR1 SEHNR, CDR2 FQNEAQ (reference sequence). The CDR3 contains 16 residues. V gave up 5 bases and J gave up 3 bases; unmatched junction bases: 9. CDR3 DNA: TGTGCCAGCAGCCAACGACAGGGGGCGATAGACTATGGCTACACCTTC. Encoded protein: CASSQRQGAIDYGYTF. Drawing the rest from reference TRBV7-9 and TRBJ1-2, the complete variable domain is DTGVSQNPRHKITKRGQNVTFRCDPISEHNRLYWYRQTLGQGPEFLTYFQNEAQLEKSRLLSDRFSAERPKGSFSTLEIQRTEQGDSAMYLCASSQRQGAIDYGYTFGSGTRLTVV.

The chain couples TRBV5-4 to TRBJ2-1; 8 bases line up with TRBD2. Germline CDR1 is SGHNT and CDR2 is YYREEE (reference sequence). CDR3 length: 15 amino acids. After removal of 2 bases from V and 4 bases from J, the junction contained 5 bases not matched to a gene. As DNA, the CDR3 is TGTGCCAGCAGCTTACCGGGGGGGGAATACAATGAGCAGTTCTTC. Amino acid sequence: CASSLPGGEYNEQFF.

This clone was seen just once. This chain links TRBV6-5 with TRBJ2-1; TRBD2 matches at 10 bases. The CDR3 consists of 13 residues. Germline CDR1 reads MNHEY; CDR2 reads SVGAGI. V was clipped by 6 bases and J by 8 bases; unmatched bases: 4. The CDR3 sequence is CASRTGLAYEQFF. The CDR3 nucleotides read TGTGCCAGCAGAACGGGACTAGCGTATGAGCAGTTCTTC.

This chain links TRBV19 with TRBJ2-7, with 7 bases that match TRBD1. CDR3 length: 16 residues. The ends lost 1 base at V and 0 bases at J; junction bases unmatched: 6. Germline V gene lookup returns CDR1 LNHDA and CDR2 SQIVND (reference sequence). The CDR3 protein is CASSIGPPGGSYEQYF. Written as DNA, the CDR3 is TGTGCCAGTAGTATAGGGCCCCCAGGGGGCTCCTACGAGCAGTACTTC. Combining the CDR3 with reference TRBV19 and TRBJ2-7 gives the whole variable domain DGGITQSPKYLFRKEGQNVTLSCEQNLNHDAMYWYRQDPGQGLRLIYYSQIVNDFQKGDIAEGYSVSREKKESFPLTVTSAQKNPTAFYLCASSIGPPGGSYEQYFGPGTRLTVT.

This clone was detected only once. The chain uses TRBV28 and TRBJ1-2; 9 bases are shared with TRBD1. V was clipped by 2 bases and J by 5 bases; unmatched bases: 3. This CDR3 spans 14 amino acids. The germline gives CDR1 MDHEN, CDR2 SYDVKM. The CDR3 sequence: CASSLVDRGYGYTF. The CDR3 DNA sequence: TGTGCCAGCAGTTTAGTCGACAGGGGGTATGGCTACACCTTC.

CDR3 amino acids: CASSPFAGGKGETQYF. In nucleotides, the CDR3 is TGTGCCAGCAGTCCCTTCGCCGGGGGTAAGGGAGAGACCCAGTACTTC. The chain links TRBV27 to TRBJ2-5; D is perhaps TRBD2 (6 bases). V lost 5 bases and J 4 bases, leaving 20 bases between the germline ends. CDR1 MNHEY and CDR2 SMNVEV come from the germline V gene (reference sequence). This CDR3 contains 16 residues.

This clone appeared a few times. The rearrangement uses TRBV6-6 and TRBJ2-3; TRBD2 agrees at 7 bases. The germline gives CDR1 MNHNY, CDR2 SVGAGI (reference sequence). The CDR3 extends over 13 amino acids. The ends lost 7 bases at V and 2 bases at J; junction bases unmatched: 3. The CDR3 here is CASMGGDTDTQYF. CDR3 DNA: TGTGCCAGCATGGGGGGGGACACAGATACGCAGTATTTT.

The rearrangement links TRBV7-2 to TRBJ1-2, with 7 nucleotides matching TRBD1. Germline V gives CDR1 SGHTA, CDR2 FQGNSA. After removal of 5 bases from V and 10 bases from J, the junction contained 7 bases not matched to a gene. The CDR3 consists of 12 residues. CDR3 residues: CASSQGTAYYTF. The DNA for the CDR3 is TGTGCCAGCAGCCAGGGGACAGCCTACTACACCTTC. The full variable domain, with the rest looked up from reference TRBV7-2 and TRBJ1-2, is GAGVSQSPSNKVTEKGKDVELRCDPISGHTALYWYRQSLGQGLEFLIYFQGNSAPDKSGLPSDRFSAERTGGSVSTLTIQRTQQEDSAVYLCASSQGTAYYTFGSGTRLTVV.

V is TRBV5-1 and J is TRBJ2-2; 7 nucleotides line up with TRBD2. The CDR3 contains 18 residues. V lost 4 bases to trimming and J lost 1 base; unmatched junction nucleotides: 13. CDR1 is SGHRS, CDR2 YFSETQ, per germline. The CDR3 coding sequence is TGCGCCAGCAGCGAAACCCTCCGGGCTAGCGGGAACACCGGGGAGCTGTTTTTT. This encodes CASSETLRASGNTGELFF. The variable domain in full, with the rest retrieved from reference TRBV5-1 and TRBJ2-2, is KAGVTQTPRYLIKTRGQQVTLSCSPISGHRSVSWYQQTPGQGLQFLFEYFSETQRNKGNFPGRFSGRQFSNSRSEMNVSTLELGDSALYLCASSETLRASGNTGELFFGEGSRLTVL.

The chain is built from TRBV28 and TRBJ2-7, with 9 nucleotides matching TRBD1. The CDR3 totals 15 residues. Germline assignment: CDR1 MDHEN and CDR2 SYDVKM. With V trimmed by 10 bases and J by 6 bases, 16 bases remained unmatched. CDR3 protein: CATSWGTGSLGEQYF. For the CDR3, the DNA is TGTGCCACCTCATGGGGGACAGGGAGTTTAGGCGAGCAGTACTTC.

This chain's CDR3 is CASSYGQGFDYGYTF. The CDR3 DNA sequence: TGTGCCAGCAGCTACGGACAGGGGTTTGACTATGGCTACACCTTC. This rearrangement joins TRBV11-1 to TRBJ1-2; the match to TRBD1 covers 9 bases. The V segment lost 4 bases and the J segment 3 bases; nucleotides outside the gene matches: 6. There are 15 residues in the CDR3. The germline V gene encodes CDR1 SGHAT and CDR2 FQDESV (reference sequence).

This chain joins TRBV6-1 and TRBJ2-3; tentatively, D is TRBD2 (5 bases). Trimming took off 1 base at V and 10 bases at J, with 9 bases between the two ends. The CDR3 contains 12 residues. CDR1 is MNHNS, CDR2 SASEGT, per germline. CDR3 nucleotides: TGTGCCAGCAGTGAAGGGACTGTGGCGCAGTATTTT. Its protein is CASSEGTVAQYF.

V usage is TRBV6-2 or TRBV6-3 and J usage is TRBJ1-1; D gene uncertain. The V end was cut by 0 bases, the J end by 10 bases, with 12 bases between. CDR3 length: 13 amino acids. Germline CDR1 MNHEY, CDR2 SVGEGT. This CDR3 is CASSYSKGGSAFF. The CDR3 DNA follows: TGTGCCAGCAGTTACTCGAAGGGCGGGTCAGCTTTCTTT.

The DNA of the CDR3 is TGTGCCAGCAGTTACTATACAGGTGCCTACGAGCAGTACTTC. Translation: CASSYYTGAYEQYF. V and J are TRBV6-5 and TRBJ2-7; possibly TRBD1 for D (5 bases). This CDR3 is 14 amino acids long. Germline CDR1 and CDR2: MNHEY and SVGAGI. The ends were cut back, 1 base at V and 2 bases at J, with 9 bases in the middle.

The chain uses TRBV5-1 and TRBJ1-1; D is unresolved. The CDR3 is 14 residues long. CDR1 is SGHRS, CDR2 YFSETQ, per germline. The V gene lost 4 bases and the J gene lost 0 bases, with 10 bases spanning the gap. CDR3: CASSPAGVNTEAFF. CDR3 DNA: TGCGCCAGCAGCCCGGCCGGGGTGAACACTGAAGCTTTCTTT.

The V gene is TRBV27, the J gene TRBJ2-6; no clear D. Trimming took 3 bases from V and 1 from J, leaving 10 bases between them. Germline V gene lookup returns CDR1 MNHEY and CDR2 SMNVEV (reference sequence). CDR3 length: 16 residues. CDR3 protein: CASSFGVISGANVLTF. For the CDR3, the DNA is TGTGCCAGCAGTTTTGGGGTTATTTCTGGGGCCAACGTCCTGACTTTC.

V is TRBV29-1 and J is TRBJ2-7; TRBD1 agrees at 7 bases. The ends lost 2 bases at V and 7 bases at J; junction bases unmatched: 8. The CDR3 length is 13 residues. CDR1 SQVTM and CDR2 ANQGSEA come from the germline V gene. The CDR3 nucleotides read TGCAGCGTTGAATGGGACAGTGCGGTGGAGCAGTACTTC. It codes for CSVEWDSAVEQYF.

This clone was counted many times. The CDR3 sequence is CASSILEGNYGYTF. The CDR3 DNA follows: TGTGCCAGTAGTATCCTAGAGGGCAACTATGGCTACACCTTC. The chain employs TRBV19 and TRBJ1-2; no firm D call. From germline, CDR1 is LNHDA and CDR2 SQIVND (reference sequence). Trimming left V 3 bases short and J 2 bases short, with 10 bases between. This CDR3 has 14 residues.

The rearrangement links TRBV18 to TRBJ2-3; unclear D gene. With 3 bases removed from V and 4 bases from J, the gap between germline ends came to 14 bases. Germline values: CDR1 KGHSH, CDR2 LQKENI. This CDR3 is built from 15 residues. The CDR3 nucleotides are TGTGCCAGCTCACCCCTCGTAGTCCCGCCAGATACGCAGTATTTT. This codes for CASSPLVVPPDTQYF.

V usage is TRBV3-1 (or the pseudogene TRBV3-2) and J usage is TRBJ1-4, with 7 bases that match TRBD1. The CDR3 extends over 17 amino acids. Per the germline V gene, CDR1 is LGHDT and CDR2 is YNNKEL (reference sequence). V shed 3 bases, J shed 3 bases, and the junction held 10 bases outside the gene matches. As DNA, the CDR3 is TGTGCCAGCAGCCAGCGCAGGGGGAGCGGGTCTAATGAAAAACTGTTTTTT. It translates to CASSQRRGSGSNEKLFF.

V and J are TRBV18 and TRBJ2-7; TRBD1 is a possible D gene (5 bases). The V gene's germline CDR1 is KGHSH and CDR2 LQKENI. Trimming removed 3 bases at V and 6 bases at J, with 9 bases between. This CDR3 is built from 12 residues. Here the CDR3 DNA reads TGTGCCAGCTCACCCCTTGGGGCCGAGCAGTACTTC. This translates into CASSPLGAEQYF.